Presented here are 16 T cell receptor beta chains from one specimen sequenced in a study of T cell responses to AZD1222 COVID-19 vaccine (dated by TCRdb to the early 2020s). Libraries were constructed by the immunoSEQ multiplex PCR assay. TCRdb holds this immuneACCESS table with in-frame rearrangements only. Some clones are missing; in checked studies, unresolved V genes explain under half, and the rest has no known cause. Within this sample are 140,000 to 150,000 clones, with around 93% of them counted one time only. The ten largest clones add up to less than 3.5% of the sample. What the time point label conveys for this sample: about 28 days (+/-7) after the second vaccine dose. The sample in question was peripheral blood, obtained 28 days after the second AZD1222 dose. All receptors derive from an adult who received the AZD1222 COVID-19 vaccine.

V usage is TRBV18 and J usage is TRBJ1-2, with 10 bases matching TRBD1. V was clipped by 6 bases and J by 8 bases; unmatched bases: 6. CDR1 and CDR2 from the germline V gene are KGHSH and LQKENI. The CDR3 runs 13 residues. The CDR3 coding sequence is TGTGCCAGCTCCTCTGACAGGGGGCTCGGCTACACCTTC. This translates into CASSSDRGLGYTF.

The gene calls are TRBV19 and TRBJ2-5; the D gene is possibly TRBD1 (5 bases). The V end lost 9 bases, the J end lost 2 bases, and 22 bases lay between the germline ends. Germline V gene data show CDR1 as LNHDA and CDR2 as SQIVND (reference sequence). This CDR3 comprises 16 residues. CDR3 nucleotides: TGTGCCAGCGCCCGGGCGGTTAGGGGCGCGCAAGAGACCCAGTACTTC. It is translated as CASARAVRGAQETQYF.

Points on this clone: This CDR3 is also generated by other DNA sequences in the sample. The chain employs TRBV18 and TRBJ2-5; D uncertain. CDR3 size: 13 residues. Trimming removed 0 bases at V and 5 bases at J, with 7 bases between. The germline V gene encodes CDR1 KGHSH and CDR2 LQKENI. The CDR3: CASSPPGLETQYF. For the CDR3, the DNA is TGTGCCAGCTCACCACCAGGGTTGGAGACCCAGTACTTC.

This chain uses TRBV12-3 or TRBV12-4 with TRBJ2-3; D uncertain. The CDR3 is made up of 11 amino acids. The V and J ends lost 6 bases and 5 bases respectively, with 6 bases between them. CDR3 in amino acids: CASSTGDTQYF. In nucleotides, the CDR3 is TGTGCCAGCAGCACCGGAGATACGCAGTATTTT.

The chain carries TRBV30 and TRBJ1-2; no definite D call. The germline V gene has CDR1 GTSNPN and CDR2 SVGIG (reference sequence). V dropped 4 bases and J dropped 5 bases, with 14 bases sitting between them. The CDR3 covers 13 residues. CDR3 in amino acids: CAWMRALGYGYTF. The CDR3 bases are TGTGCCTGGATGAGGGCGCTCGGGTATGGCTACACCTTC.

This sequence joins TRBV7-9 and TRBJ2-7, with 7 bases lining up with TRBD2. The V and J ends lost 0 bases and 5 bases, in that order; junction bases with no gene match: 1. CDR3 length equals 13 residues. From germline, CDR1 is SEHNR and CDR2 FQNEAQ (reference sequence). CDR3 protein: CASSLAGGDEQYF. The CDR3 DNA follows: TGTGCCAGCAGCTTAGCGGGAGGGGACGAGCAGTACTTC.

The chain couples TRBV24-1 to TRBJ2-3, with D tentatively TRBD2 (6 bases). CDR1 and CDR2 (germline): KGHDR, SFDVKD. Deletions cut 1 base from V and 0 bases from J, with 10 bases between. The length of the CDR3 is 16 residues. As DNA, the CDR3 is TGTGCCACCAGTGATTTTGGGCGGGGAAGCACAGATACGCAGTATTTT. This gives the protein CATSDFGRGSTDTQYF.

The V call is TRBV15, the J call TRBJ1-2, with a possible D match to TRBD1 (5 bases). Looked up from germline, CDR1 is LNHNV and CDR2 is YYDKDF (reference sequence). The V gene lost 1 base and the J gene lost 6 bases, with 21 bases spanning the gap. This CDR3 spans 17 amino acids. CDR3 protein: CATSRGFTSGPPHGYTF. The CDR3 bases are TGTGCCACCAGCAGAGGTTTCACGTCGGGACCCCCCCATGGCTACACCTTC.

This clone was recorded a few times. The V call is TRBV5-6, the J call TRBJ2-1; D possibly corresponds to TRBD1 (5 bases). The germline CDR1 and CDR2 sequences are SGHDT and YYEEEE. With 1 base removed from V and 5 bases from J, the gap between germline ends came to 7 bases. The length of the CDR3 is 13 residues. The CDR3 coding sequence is TGTGCCAGCAGCTTGCAGGGAAACAATGAGCAGTTCTTC. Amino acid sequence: CASSLQGNNEQFF.

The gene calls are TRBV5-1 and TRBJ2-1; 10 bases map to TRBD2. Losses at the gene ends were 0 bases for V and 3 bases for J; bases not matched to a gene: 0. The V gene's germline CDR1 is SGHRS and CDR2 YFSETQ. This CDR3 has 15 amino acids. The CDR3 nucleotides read TGCGCCAGCAGCTTGGGGACTAGCGGCTACAATGAGCAGTTCTTC. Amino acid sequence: CASSLGTSGYNEQFF.

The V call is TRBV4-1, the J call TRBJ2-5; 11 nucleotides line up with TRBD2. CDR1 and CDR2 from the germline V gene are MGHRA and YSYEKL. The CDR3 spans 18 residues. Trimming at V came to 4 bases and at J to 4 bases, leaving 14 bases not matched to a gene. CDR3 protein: CASSPSGTSGSRGETQYF. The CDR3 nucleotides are TGCGCCAGCAGCCCCAGTGGGACTAGCGGTTCCCGTGGAGAGACCCAGTACTTC.

CDR3 DNA: TGTGCCACCAGTGCACTAGAAGGACAGCCCCAGCATTTT. Amino acids: CATSALEGQPQHF. The J gene is TRBJ1-5, the V gene TRBV24-1, with D unclear. This CDR3 region has 13 residues. V lost 5 bases and J lost 7, with 11 bases in between. Germline V gene lookup returns CDR1 KGHDR and CDR2 SFDVKD.

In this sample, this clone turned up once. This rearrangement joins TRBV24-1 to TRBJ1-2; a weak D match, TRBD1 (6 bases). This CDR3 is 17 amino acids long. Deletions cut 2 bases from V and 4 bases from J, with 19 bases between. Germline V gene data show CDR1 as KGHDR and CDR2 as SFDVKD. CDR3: CATSDSGQRGSFYGYTF. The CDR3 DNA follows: TGTGCCACCAGTGATTCAGGACAGAGGGGCTCCTTCTATGGCTACACCTTC.

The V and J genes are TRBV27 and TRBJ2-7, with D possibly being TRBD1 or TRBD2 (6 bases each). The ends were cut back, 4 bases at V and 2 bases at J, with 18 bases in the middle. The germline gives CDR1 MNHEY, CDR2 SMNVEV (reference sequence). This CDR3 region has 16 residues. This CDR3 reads CASSSPGAGPPYEQYF. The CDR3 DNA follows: TGTGCCAGCAGTTCTCCAGGGGCGGGGCCGCCCTACGAGCAGTACTTC.

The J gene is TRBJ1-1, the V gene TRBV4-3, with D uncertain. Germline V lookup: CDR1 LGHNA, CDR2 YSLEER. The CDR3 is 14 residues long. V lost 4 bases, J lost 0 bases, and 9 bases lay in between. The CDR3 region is CASSLSQMNTEAFF. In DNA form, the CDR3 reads TGCGCCAGCAGCCTTTCTCAGATGAACACTGAAGCTTTCTTT.

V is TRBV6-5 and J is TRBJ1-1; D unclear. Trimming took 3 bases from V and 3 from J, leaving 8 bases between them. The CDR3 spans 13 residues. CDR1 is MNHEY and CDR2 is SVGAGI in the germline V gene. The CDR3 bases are TGTGCCAGCAGTTATGAGCGCGACACTGAAGCTTTCTTT. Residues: CASSYERDTEAFF.